This T cell receptor beta chain originates from a study of identical twins. A universal primer site came from template switching; cDNA carried unique molecular identifiers. TCRdb re-analysed the 5' RACE reads in MiXCR, keeping a single row per CDR3 protein. In the table there are 1.5 million to 2 million distinct CDR3 sequences, more than 30% of which are singletons. With respect to this clonotype: The antigen is unknown.

Study conclusions and caveats: Memory repertoires lacked the insertion deficit that abundant cord blood beta clonotypes showed. Invariant MAIT and iNKT cells could partly confound zero-insertion analyses. Models, which agreed with sharing between unrelated individuals, nonetheless underestimated the out-of-frame TCR alpha sharing seen in monozygotic twins.

The material sequenced was cord blood. This TCR derives from a newborn girl in good health.

The CDR3 region has the DNA TGTGCCAGCAGTTACCCTTACGGGGCTAGCTCCTACAATGAGCAGTACTTC. It is translated as CASSYPYGASSYNEQYF. The chain is built from TRBV6-2 or TRBV6-3 and TRBJ2-1; the D gene could be TRBD1 or TRBD2 (5 bases each). Gene TRBJ2-7 matches the end of the DNA better, so the J call may be wrong. Germline CDR1 MNHEY, CDR2 SVGEGT. CDR3 size: 17 residues.